This T cell receptor beta chain was obtained from a study of Tregs in tolerant kidney transplant recipients. Whole-study findings and limits: No direct test of biological reproducibility was done here. The most relevant donor-specific Treg TCRbeta repertoire apparently came from expansion with activated donor B cells. Findings come from small patient numbers and require larger validation.

Unstimulated regulatory T cells (CD4+CD25+CD127-), CD4+CD25- non-regulatory cells, CD4 and CD8 cells were FACS-sorted from thawed PBMCs. Assay: immunoSEQ multiplex PCR; the TCRdb copy retains only in-frame clones and omits some. The sample contains 75,000 to 100,000 clones, roughly 92% of which appear only once. This clone was seen just once. As yet, its antigen is unknown. V was pared by 6 bases and J by 4 bases, with 6 bases of the junction left unmatched. Germline CDR1 SEHNR, CDR2 FQNEAQ (reference sequence). The CDR3 runs to 15 residues. Material for sequencing was CD8+ T cells from blood. V gene TRBV7-9 combines with J gene TRBJ2-1; the match to TRBD1 covers 10 bases. The TCR was taken from a human donor in good health. For the CDR3, the DNA is TGTGCCAGCAGGTCCGGGACAGGGGTATACAATGAGCAGTTCTTC. This translates into CASRSGTGVYNEQFF. Together with reference TRBV7-9 and TRBJ2-1, the CDR3 gives the full variable domain: DTGVSQNPRHKITKRGQNVTFRCDPISEHNRLYWYRQTLGQGPEFLTYFQNEAQLEKSRLLSDRFSAERPKGSFSTLEIQRTEQGDSAMYLCASRSGTGVYNEQFFGPGTRLTVL.